The rows below give T cell receptor beta chains drawn from one sample of a study of follicular helper T cells after annual influenza vaccination. The table came from immunoSEQ multiplex PCR; TCRdb's copy has only in-frame clones and leaves some out. The sample lists fewer than 30,000 clones; 80% to 90% were seen once. The sample in question was CXCR5+ CD38- circulating T follicular helper cells from blood, obtained on the day of influenza vaccination. These receptors originate from an adult who received the influenza vaccine. Each CDR3 is given with its conserved first and last residue. Each record gives: J gene, V gene, clone size, D gene, CDR3 protein, CDR3 DNA. The D gene is left open where the match is weak. The size field is filled for only some rows; it gives once, few, many or a size class.

J gene: TRBJ2-3
V gene: TRBV7-9
clone size: -
D gene: -
CDR3 protein: CASSPRSSLGTDTQYF
CDR3 DNA: TGTGCCAGCAGCCCCAGGTCCTCTCTCGGCACAGATACGCAGTATTTT

J gene: TRBJ2-2
V gene: TRBV14
clone size: -
D gene: -
CDR3 protein: CASSPLGQSTGELFF
CDR3 DNA: TGTGCCAGCAGCCCCCTAGGACAGAGTACCGGGGAGCTGTTTTTT

J gene: TRBJ1-2
V gene: TRBV12-5
clone size: -
D gene: -
CDR3 protein: CASAIVGGAGYGYTF
CDR3 DNA: TGTGCTAGTGCCATTGTAGGGGGGGCCGGGTATGGCTACACCTTC

J gene: TRBJ1-2
V gene: TRBV19
clone size: once
D gene: -
CDR3 protein: CASRPPQANYGYTF
CDR3 DNA: TGTGCCAGTAGACCTCCTCAGGCGAACTATGGCTACACCTTC

J gene: TRBJ1-2
V gene: TRBV6-5
clone size: -
D gene: -
CDR3 protein: CASSYSSTGPYGYTF
CDR3 DNA: TGTGCCAGCAGTTACTCTAGTACAGGGCCCTATGGCTACACCTTC

J gene: TRBJ1-1
V gene: TRBV2
clone size: once
D gene: -
CDR3 protein: CASREGRMNTEAFF
CDR3 DNA: TGTGCCAGCAGGGAGGGTCGAATGAACACTGAAGCTTTCTTT

J gene: TRBJ2-7
V gene: TRBV18
clone size: few
D gene: TRBD1
CDR3 protein: CASSPRGQNSYEQYF
CDR3 DNA: TGTGCCAGCTCACCCCGGGGACAGAACTCCTACGAGCAGTACTTC

J gene: TRBJ1-1
V gene: TRBV5-1
clone size: -
D gene: -
CDR3 protein: CASREQANTEAFF
CDR3 DNA: TGCGCCAGCCGGGAACAAGCGAACACTGAAGCTTTCTTT

J gene: TRBJ2-1
V gene: TRBV20-1
clone size: -
D gene: -
CDR3 protein: CSATSREQFF
CDR3 DNA: TGCAGTGCTACTAGCCGTGAGCAGTTCTTC

J gene: TRBJ2-7
V gene: TRBV7-3
clone size: -
D gene: TRBD2
CDR3 protein: CASSPGGSAEQYF
CDR3 DNA: TGTGCCAGCAGCCCGGGGGGGTCAGCCGAGCAGTACTTC

J gene: TRBJ1-5
V gene: TRBV19
clone size: -
D gene: TRBD1
CDR3 protein: CASSIVGRGTFLSNQPQHF
CDR3 DNA: TGTGCCAGTAGTATAGTCGGCAGGGGGACCTTTTTGTCCAATCAGCCCCAGCATTTT

J gene: TRBJ2-7
V gene: TRBV2
clone size: -
D gene: -
CDR3 protein: CASSESRGKGYEQYF
CDR3 DNA: TGTGCCAGCAGTGAATCGCGGGGTAAAGGTTACGAGCAGTACTTC

J gene: TRBJ1-5
V gene: TRBV5-6
clone size: -
D gene: -
CDR3 protein: CASSLGGGLYSNQPQHF
CDR3 DNA: TGTGCCAGCAGCTTGGGGGGGGGCCTTTATAGCAATCAGCCCCAGCATTTT

J gene: TRBJ2-1
V gene: TRBV7-9
clone size: once
D gene: -
CDR3 protein: CASSLEFDEQFF
CDR3 DNA: TGTGCCAGCAGCTTGGAGTTCGATGAGCAGTTCTTC

J gene: TRBJ1-5
V gene: TRBV5-6
clone size: once
D gene: -
CDR3 protein: CASSLGPQGGRQPQHF
CDR3 DNA: TGTGCCAGCAGCTTGGGTCCACAGGGCGGACGACAGCCCCAGCATTTT

J gene: TRBJ2-1
V gene: TRBV27
clone size: -
D gene: -
CDR3 protein: CASSSEGNEQFF
CDR3 DNA: TGTGCCAGCAGTTCGGAGGGCAATGAGCAGTTCTTC

J gene: TRBJ2-7
V gene: TRBV6-5
clone size: -
D gene: TRBD2
CDR3 protein: CATRPSGSYEQYF
CDR3 DNA: TGTGCCACAAGGCCTAGCGGCTCCTACGAGCAGTACTTC

J gene: TRBJ1-1
V gene: TRBV15
clone size: -
D gene: TRBD1
CDR3 protein: CATSRDKGAGTEAFF
CDR3 DNA: TGTGCCACCAGCAGAGATAAGGGGGCGGGCACTGAAGCTTTCTTT

J gene: TRBJ1-4
V gene: TRBV19
clone size: -
D gene: -
CDR3 protein: CASSDRISTNEKLFF
CDR3 DNA: TGTGCCAGTAGTGACAGGATCTCAACTAATGAAAAACTGTTTTTT

J gene: TRBJ2-1
V gene: TRBV5-1
clone size: -
D gene: TRBD1
CDR3 protein: CASSFGDRVGNEQFF
CDR3 DNA: TGCGCCAGCAGCTTCGGGGACAGGGTAGGCAATGAGCAGTTCTTC

J gene: TRBJ2-3
V gene: TRBV7-2
clone size: -
D gene: TRBD2
CDR3 protein: CASSLDRLAEQYF
CDR3 DNA: TGTGCCAGCAGCTTAGATCGGCTAGCGGAGCAGTATTTT

J gene: TRBJ2-7
V gene: TRBV11-1
clone size: -
D gene: TRBD2
CDR3 protein: CASSSAGTSGSWEQYF
CDR3 DNA: TGTGCCAGCAGCTCGGCCGGGACTAGCGGGAGTTGGGAGCAGTACTTC